This T cell receptor beta chain was retrieved from a study of T-cell reconstitution after alpha-beta-depleted transplantation in children. This clonotype was seen repeatedly, ten times or more. Preparation of the TCRbeta library used unique molecular identifiers. TCRdb passed the PCR reads through MiXCR, listing each CDR3 protein once. This table holds hundreds of thousands of distinct CDR3 sequences, approximately 16% found once. The germline gives CDR1 DFQATT, CDR2 SNEGSKA (reference sequence). The length of the CDR3 is 11 residues. Trimming removed 5 bases at V and 5 bases at J, with 9 bases between.

The source material was PBMCs from the stem cell graft donor, sampled from the stem cell graft. The gene calls are TRBV20-1 and TRBJ2-5; no definite D call. The TCR originated in a human donor who donated a stem cell graft to a child with acute myeloid leukemia. Here the CDR3 reads CSAPELETQYF. The CDR3 bases are TGCAGTGCTCCCGAATTGGAGACCCAGTACTTC.